One and the same sample provided the 25 T cell receptor beta chains below, sequenced in a study of blood T cell repertoires in COVID-19. Assay: immunoSEQ multiplex PCR; the TCRdb copy retains only in-frame clones and omits some. Here the sample spans around 500,000 clones, 88% being singletons. Sequencing was carried out using PBMCs or T cells enriched from blood (not recorded which). All receptors derive from a woman aged 35 to 49 who had recovered from COVID-19.

The J gene is TRBJ2-5, the V gene TRBV5-1, with 12 bases fitting TRBD2. This CDR3 is 15 amino acids long. Germline trimming cut 4 bases from V and 5 bases from J; bases unmatched to any gene: 6. Germline V gives CDR1 SGHRS, CDR2 YFSETQ. CDR3 in amino acids: CASSDPSGRAETQYF. CDR3 DNA sequence: TGCGCCAGCAGCGACCCTAGCGGGAGGGCCGAGACCCAGTACTTC. The full variable domain, in which reference TRBV5-1 and TRBJ2-5 provide the parts outside the CDR3, is KAGVTQTPRYLIKTRGQQVTLSCSPISGHRSVSWYQQTPGQGLQFLFEYFSETQRNKGNFPGRFSGRQFSNSRSEMNVSTLELGDSALYLCASSDPSGRAETQYFGPGTRLLVL.

J is TRBJ1-2 and V is TRBV18; the D gene is possibly TRBD1 (6 bases). Germline CDR1 reads KGHSH; CDR2 reads LQKENI. CDR3 length equals 15 residues. V lost 2 bases and J lost 4, with 14 bases in between. CDR3 loop: CASSPETGSTYGYTF. The CDR3 coding sequence is TGTGCCAGCTCACCAGAGACAGGTTCAACCTATGGCTACACCTTC.

V is TRBV28 and J is TRBJ1-5, with 8 bases matching TRBD1. This CDR3 region has 15 residues. The trim removed 7 bases at V and 1 base at J, leaving 6 bases unmatched. Germline CDR1 MDHEN, CDR2 SYDVKM. The DNA of the CDR3 is TGTGCCAGCACTGCGGACAGGGTCAGCAATCAGCCCCAGCATTTT. Protein product: CASTADRVSNQPQHF. Based on the CDR3 plus reference TRBV28 and TRBJ1-5, the full variable domain is DVKVTQSSRYLVKRTGEKVFLECVQDMDHENMFWYRQDPGLGLRLIYFSYDVKMKEKGDIPEGYSVSREKKERFSLILESASTNQTSMYLCASTADRVSNQPQHFGDGTRLSIL.

The chain links TRBV5-1 to TRBJ2-7; D possibly corresponds to TRBD2 (6 bases). Between the trimmed V and J ends, which lost 2 bases and 7 bases, there was a span of 16 bases. Germline V CDR1 and CDR2: SGHRS, YFSETQ. The CDR3 totals 14 residues. The CDR3 nucleotides read TGCGCCAGCAGCTTAGGGACTTCGGCGATGGAGCAGTACTTC. Amino acids: CASSLGTSAMEQYF.

Here the CDR3 reads CASSLSGTTYNEQFF. DNA for the CDR3: TGTGCCAGCAGCCTTAGCGGAACAACCTACAATGAGCAGTTCTTC. V gene TRBV5-6 combines with J gene TRBJ2-1; TRBD2 is a possible D gene (6 bases). CDR3 length: 15 amino acids. Germline lookup yields CDR1 SGHDT and CDR2 YYEEEE. V was cut by 4 bases and J by 2 bases, with 13 bases left in between.

V gene TRBV20-1 combines with J gene TRBJ1-1; D may be TRBD1 (6 bases). This CDR3 spans 14 amino acids. Deletions cut 3 bases from V and 0 bases from J, with 11 bases between. The germline V gene has CDR1 DFQATT and CDR2 SNEGSKA (reference sequence). The DNA of the CDR3 is TGCAGTGCTAGTGACAGGCCGATGAACACTGAAGCTTTCTTT. Translation: CSASDRPMNTEAFF.

The CDR3, as DNA: TGTGCCAGCAGCTCCCGGAGCTCCTACGAGCAGTACTTC. As protein: CASSSRSSYEQYF. The rearrangement joins TRBV7-6 to TRBJ2-7; D remains unclear. This CDR3 is 13 amino acids long. V lost 4 bases and J 0 bases, leaving 7 bases between the germline ends. CDR1 is SGHVS and CDR2 is FNYEAQ in the germline V gene.

The chain recombines TRBV10-3 with TRBJ2-7, with 10 bases lining up with TRBD2. Germline assignment: CDR1 ENHRY and CDR2 SYGVKD. The J segment lost 5 bases and the V segment lost 6 bases, leaving 4 bases of the junction unmatched. The CDR3 runs to 13 residues. CDR3 DNA sequence: TGTGCCATCAGCCTAGCGGGAGTTCACGAGCAGTACTTC. Its protein product is CAISLAGVHEQYF.

This clone is a singleton in its sample. The chain couples TRBV4-3 to TRBJ2-2; 8 bases agree with TRBD1. J gave up 2 bases and V 0 bases, and 5 bases lay outside the gene matches. The CDR3 runs to 17 residues. Germline lookup yields CDR1 LGHNA and CDR2 YSLEER. In DNA form, the CDR3 reads TGCGCCAGCAGCCAAGATACAGGGGGTCCCAACACCGGGGAGCTGTTTTTT. Its protein is CASSQDTGGPNTGELFF.

V gene TRBV7-9 combines with J gene TRBJ2-1, with D unresolved. The V and J ends lost 7 bases and 0 bases respectively, with 13 bases between them. The CDR3 extends over 15 amino acids. The germline gives CDR1 SEHNR, CDR2 FQNEAQ (reference sequence). This CDR3 is CASMVALSSYNEQFF. The CDR3, as DNA: TGTGCCAGCATGGTAGCCCTGAGCTCCTACAATGAGCAGTTCTTC.

V is TRBV29-1 and J is TRBJ1-1; 7 nucleotides line up with TRBD1. CDR1 is SQVTM, CDR2 ANQGSEA, per germline. This CDR3 contains 16 residues. V shed 8 bases and J 3 bases; nucleotides not matched to a gene: 18. The DNA for the CDR3 is TGCAGCCTTTCGGAGAGGGGGCCAGCCGGGGACACTGAAGCTTTCTTT. It yields the protein CSLSERGPAGDTEAFF.

This sequence joins TRBV10-3 and TRBJ2-7; 9 bases match TRBD1. Germline V gene lookup returns CDR1 ENHRY and CDR2 SYGVKD. This CDR3 has 13 residues. V trimming: 7 bases; J trimming: 3 bases; junction bases outside the gene matches: 4. The DNA for the CDR3 is TGTGCCATCAACCGGGACAGGGACTACGAGCAGTACTTC. Amino acid sequence: CAINRDRDYEQYF.

V usage is TRBV3-1 (or the pseudogene TRBV3-2) and J usage is TRBJ2-5, with 15 bases that match TRBD2. The CDR3 contains 18 residues. Germline V lookup: CDR1 LGHDT, CDR2 YNNKEL (reference sequence). J lost 5 bases, V lost 4 bases, and 11 bases had no gene match. The CDR3 DNA sequence: TGTGCCAGCAGCCCATCCCCTGGGACTAGCGGGAGGTGGGAGACCCAGTACTTC. Protein: CASSPSPGTSGRWETQYF.

This rearrangement joins TRBV3-1 (or the pseudogene TRBV3-2) to TRBJ2-1; 14 bases line up with TRBD2. The CDR3 spans 16 residues. The germline V gene encodes CDR1 LGHDT and CDR2 YNNKEL (reference sequence). Trimming removed 4 bases from V and 8 bases from J; junction bases left unmatched: 7. The CDR3 here is CASSPGLAGERDEQFF. The CDR3 nucleotides are TGTGCCAGCAGCCCGGGACTAGCGGGAGAGAGGGATGAGCAGTTCTTC.

Concerning this clone: The sample carries other DNA sequences with the same CDR3. This sequence joins TRBV27 and TRBJ1-1; tentatively, D is TRBD1 (6 bases). V lost 5 bases and J lost 1, with 11 bases in between. Germline CDR1 and CDR2: MNHEY and SMNVEV (reference sequence). This CDR3 has 14 amino acids. CDR3 amino acids: CASSLTGWNTEAFF. CDR3 nucleotide sequence: TGTGCCAGCAGTCTTACAGGGTGGAACACTGAAGCTTTCTTT.

This sequence joins TRBV19 and TRBJ2-1; the D gene is possibly TRBD1 (6 bases). With 5 bases removed from V and 8 bases from J, the gap between germline ends came to 22 bases. CDR1 is LNHDA, CDR2 SQIVND, per germline (reference sequence). This CDR3 comprises 16 residues. The CDR3 coding sequence is TGTGCCAGTAGTTTAACACGGGACACCCGGGGCGATGAGCAGTTCTTC. Its protein is CASSLTRDTRGDEQFF.

The gene calls are TRBV5-1 and TRBJ1-1; tentative D call: TRBD1 (5 bases). The CDR3 is 13 amino acids. Germline assignment: CDR1 SGHRS and CDR2 YFSETQ. The germline V and J ends were trimmed by 0 bases and 5 bases, with 8 bases remaining between them. For the CDR3, the DNA is TGCGCCAGCAGCTTGGCCGCAGGGACTGAAGCTTTCTTT. This translates into CASSLAAGTEAFF.

The chain joins TRBV6-5 to TRBJ2-3, with a possible D match to TRBD2 (5 bases). The ends were cut back, 0 bases at V and 1 base at J, with 11 bases in the middle. The germline V gene encodes CDR1 MNHEY and CDR2 SVGAGI. This CDR3 has 16 amino acids. CDR3 nucleotide sequence: TGTGCCAGCAGTTACTCAAAAGGAGGAGGCACAGATACGCAGTATTTT. This encodes CASSYSKGGGTDTQYF.

V is TRBV10-3 and J is TRBJ2-5, with a weak D call TRBD1 (5 bases). In germline, CDR1 is ENHRY, CDR2 SYGVKD. This CDR3 contains 14 residues. Trimming shortened V by 3 bases and J by 5 bases, and 13 bases separated the two germline ends. The CDR3 nucleotides are TGTGCCATCAGTGACCCAGGGTGGATGGAGACCCAGTACTTC. Translated: CAISDPGWMETQYF.

The chain recombines TRBV6-2 or TRBV6-3 with TRBJ2-3; the match to TRBD2 covers 8 bases. Germline loops: CDR1 MNHEY, CDR2 SVGEGT. Trimming cost V 6 bases and J 1 base; bases outside gene matches: 12. The CDR3 is 17 residues long. CDR3 bases: TGTGCCAGCAGCTCCCCTCTGACTAGCGACCGCACAGATACGCAGTATTTT. This codes for CASSSPLTSDRTDTQYF.

This chain joins TRBV5-4 and TRBJ2-7, with TRBD1 identical over 8 bases. After removal of 3 bases from V and 4 bases from J, the junction contained 6 bases not matched to a gene. The germline V gene has CDR1 SGHNT and CDR2 YYREEE (reference sequence). CDR3 length equals 14 residues. CDR3 bases: TGTGCCAGCAGCTGGAGGGACAGGCCATACGAGCAGTACTTC. Amino acids: CASSWRDRPYEQYF.

The chain links TRBV2 to TRBJ1-4, with D possibly matching TRBD1 (5 bases). The CDR3 sequence is 16 residues long. Trimming left V 3 bases short and J 5 bases short, with 16 bases between. Germline V gives CDR1 SNHLY, CDR2 FYNNEI. The DNA for the CDR3 is TGTGCCAGCAGTGACATCCAGGACATCAGGAATGAAAAACTGTTTTTT. It translates to CASSDIQDIRNEKLFF.

The rearrangement uses TRBV3-1 (or the pseudogene TRBV3-2) and TRBJ2-3, with 14 nucleotides matching TRBD2. Germline CDR1 reads LGHDT; CDR2 reads YNNKEL (reference sequence). V lost 1 base to trimming and J lost 1 base; unmatched junction nucleotides: 13. The CDR3 totals 21 residues. Written as DNA, the CDR3 is TGTGCCAGCAGCCAAGTGGTGAGACTAGCGGGAGGGCCGTGGGGCACAGATACGCAGTATTTT. Translating gives CASSQVVRLAGGPWGTDTQYF.

This clone appeared once. The gene calls are TRBV5-5 and TRBJ1-1, with D hard to call. Germline V lookup: CDR1 SGHKS, CDR2 YYEKEE (reference sequence). Deletions cut 4 bases from V and 4 bases from J, with 14 bases between. CDR3 length equals 14 residues. This CDR3 reads CASSPLGRTTEAFF. CDR3 coding DNA: TGTGCCAGCAGCCCCCTGGGGAGGACCACTGAAGCTTTCTTT.

This chain joins TRBV19 and TRBJ2-7; D gene uncertain. Trimming shortened V by 0 bases and J by 3 bases, and 6 bases separated the two germline ends. The CDR3 runs 13 residues. Germline V gives CDR1 LNHDA, CDR2 SQIVND (reference sequence). The CDR3: CASSIDLFYEQYF. The CDR3 DNA follows: TGTGCCAGTAGTATAGACCTATTCTACGAGCAGTACTTC.